Shown below are 9 T cell receptor beta chains from a single sample sequenced in a study of blood T cell repertoires in COVID-19. Sequencing used immunoSEQ multiplex PCR; TCRdb keeps in-frame clones, though not all of them. The sample gives 250,000 to 350,000 clones, 90% to 95% of which show up once; 2.2% is in the top ten. Sequencing used peripheral blood. The receptors come from a woman in her thirties with COVID-19, enrolled during active disease.

This rearrangement joins TRBV4-1 to TRBJ2-2; 8 bases are shared with TRBD1. This CDR3 comprises 16 residues. With 1 base clipped from V and 7 bases from J, the junction kept 8 bases outside the gene matches. The germline gives CDR1 MGHRA, CDR2 YSYEKL. The CDR3 region has the DNA TGCGCCAGCAGCCAAGCGTTGCAGGGGGCGGGCGGGGAGCTGTTTTTT. Translated, it gives CASSQALQGAGGELFF.

This chain connects TRBV10-1 to TRBJ1-5; 7 nucleotides align to TRBD1. The CDR3 extends over 14 amino acids. V shed 10 bases, J shed 4 bases, and the junction held 10 bases outside the gene matches. The V gene's germline CDR1 is WNHNN and CDR2 SYGVQD (reference sequence). CDR3 DNA: TGCGCCACCCAACACACAGGGGATAATCAGCCCCAGCATTTT. Translating it yields CATQHTGDNQPQHF.

The CDR3 region is CACHRDRDSGYTF. The CDR3 region has the DNA TGTGCCTGTCACCGGGACAGGGACTCTGGCTACACCTTC. This sequence joins TRBV6-5 and TRBJ1-2; 9 positions match TRBD1. Per the germline V gene, CDR1 is MNHEY and CDR2 is SVGAGI. The CDR3 spans 13 residues. The junction had 11 bases not matched to a gene; V was cut back by 11 bases and J by 7 bases.

The chain combines TRBV9 with TRBJ1-6; a possible D gene is TRBD1 (5 bases). Trimming shortened V by 0 bases and J by 5 bases, and 12 bases separated the two germline ends. The CDR3 runs 16 residues. Germline lookup yields CDR1 SGDLS and CDR2 YYNGEE. The CDR3 reads CASSVAPTVNNSPLHF. The CDR3 coding sequence is TGTGCCAGCAGCGTAGCCCCGACAGTGAATAATTCACCCCTCCACTTT.

The rearrangement joins TRBV6-2 or TRBV6-3 to TRBJ1-2; tentatively, D is TRBD1 (6 bases). The V end lost 6 bases, the J end lost 7 bases, and 24 bases lay between the germline ends. This CDR3 region has 16 residues. The germline CDR1 and CDR2 sequences are MNHEY and SVGEGT. The CDR3 region is CASSRGLYRATGGYTF. In DNA form, the CDR3 reads TGTGCCAGCAGCCGGGGCTTATACAGGGCGACTGGTGGCTACACCTTC.

The V gene is TRBV6-4, the J gene TRBJ2-2, with 7 bases that match TRBD2. Germline V lookup: CDR1 MRHNA, CDR2 SNTAGT. Germline trimming cut 4 bases from V and 4 bases from J; bases unmatched to any gene: 6. The CDR3 spans 15 residues. CDR3 bases: TGTGCCAGCAGTGCGGAGGGAGGGCCCACCGGGGAGCTGTTTTTT. This encodes CASSAEGGPTGELFF.

The V gene is TRBV6-5, the J gene TRBJ1-2; 8 bases agree with TRBD1. The germline gives CDR1 MNHEY, CDR2 SVGAGI. V lost 6 bases to trimming and J lost 2 bases; unmatched junction nucleotides: 5. The CDR3 spans 14 residues. The CDR3 DNA reads as TGTGCCAGCAGGAGTCGGGACAGGAACTATGGCTACACCTTC. Its translation: CASRSRDRNYGYTF.

The rearrangement uses TRBV3-1 (or the pseudogene TRBV3-2) and TRBJ2-7; no reliable D call. In germline, CDR1 is LGHDT, CDR2 YNNKEL (reference sequence). CDR3 length: 13 amino acids. The V end was cut by 1 base, the J end by 5 bases, with 9 bases between. DNA for the CDR3: TGTGCCAGCAGCCAAGGGCTTGGGCACGAGCAGTACTTC. Protein product: CASSQGLGHEQYF.

The CDR3 protein is CSASIGRGTGELFF. CDR3 coding DNA: TGCAGCGCGTCGATCGGACGGGGAACCGGGGAGCTGTTTTTT. V is TRBV29-1 and J is TRBJ2-2; D might be TRBD2 (5 bases). The CDR3 consists of 14 residues. V was cut by 7 bases and J by 5 bases, with 17 bases left in between. Per the germline V gene, CDR1 is SQVTM and CDR2 is ANQGSEA.